Listed below are T cell receptor beta chains from one sample, sequenced in a study of blood T cell repertoires in COVID-19. The protocol was immunoSEQ multiplex PCR, while the TCRdb copy is restricted to in-frame clones and leaves out a portion. The profile shows 250,000 or so clones, over 70% of them singletons. Sequenced material: peripheral blood. The receptors originated from a woman between 40 and 50 years old who had recovered from COVID-19. Each CDR3 is given with its conserved first and last residue. Fields, in order: D gene, clone size, V gene, J gene, CDR3 DNA, CDR3 protein. A D gene is named only where the DNA matches it firmly. The size entry is marked missing in some rows and otherwise reads once, few, many or a size class.

D: TRBD1; size: NA; V: TRBV5-5; J: TRBJ1-5; DNA: TGTGCCAGCAGCTCCCTGGACAGGGGAAGCAATCAGCCCCAGCATTTT; CDR3: CASSSLDRGSNQPQHF
D: NA; size: NA; V: TRBV10-3; J: TRBJ2-7; DNA: TGTGCCATCAGTGAGTCGAGGGCGGGGAGCTCCTACGAGCAGTACTTC; CDR3: CAISESRAGSSYEQYF
D: TRBD1; size: NA; V: TRBV29-1; J: TRBJ1-1; DNA: TGCAGCGTCGTCACAGGGGTCCCTCGTACTGAAGCTTTCTTT; CDR3: CSVVTGVPRTEAFF
D: TRBD1; size: NA; V: TRBV2; J: TRBJ1-1; DNA: TGTGCCAGCGGGGACAGGTCCCGGGGGACTGAAGCTTTCTTT; CDR3: CASGDRSRGTEAFF
D: NA; size: NA; V: TRBV30; J: TRBJ2-7; DNA: TGTGCCTGGAGTTACGAGGATAGCTCCTACGAGCAGTACTTC; CDR3: CAWSYEDSSYEQYF
D: TRBD2; size: NA; V: TRBV4-1; J: TRBJ2-6; DNA: TGCGCCAGCAGCCAAGACGGAAGCGGGGGGGCTTCCAACGTCCTGACTTTC; CDR3: CASSQDGSGGASNVLTF
D: NA; size: NA; V: TRBV24-1; J: TRBJ1-2; DNA: TGTGCCACCAGTGATTTGAGTTCCTCGGGATACTATGGCTACACCTTC; CDR3: CATSDLSSSGYYGYTF
D: NA; size: NA; V: TRBV5-5; J: TRBJ2-5; DNA: TGTGCCAGCAGCCCCAGGGGACAAGAGACCCAGTACTTC; CDR3: CASSPRGQETQYF
D: NA; size: NA; V: TRBV7-9; J: TRBJ1-5; DNA: TGTGCCAGCAGCGATTCGGGGTCGTGGCAGCCCCAGCATTTT; CDR3: CASSDSGSWQPQHF
D: NA; size: NA; V: TRBV7-8; J: TRBJ2-7; DNA: TGTGCCAGCAGCTTAGGACTAATCGGAGTAAGTTCCTTCGAGCAGTACTTC; CDR3: CASSLGLIGVSSFEQYF
D: NA; size: few; V: TRBV19; J: TRBJ1-5; DNA: TGTGCCAGTCGGAGGGGTGGGAATCAGCCCCAGCATTTT; CDR3: CASRRGGNQPQHF
D: TRBD2; size: NA; V: TRBV5-1; J: TRBJ2-5; DNA: TGCGCCAGCAGCTTGTTCCCCCGCGCCGGGACTAGCGGGGGACCACAAGAGACCCAGTACTTC; CDR3: CASSLFPRAGTSGGPQETQYF
D: NA; size: NA; V: TRBV9; J: TRBJ2-5; DNA: TGTGCCAGCAGCCCCGGGGGAACCCAAGAGACCCAGTACTTC; CDR3: CASSPGGTQETQYF
D: TRBD1; size: NA; V: TRBV10-3; J: TRBJ1-2; DNA: TGTGCCATCAGCACCGGGACAGGGGTTAGCTATGGCTACACCTTC; CDR3: CAISTGTGVSYGYTF
D: NA; size: NA; V: TRBV7-2; J: TRBJ1-4; DNA: TGTGCCAGCAGCTTACAGGGTTCAACTAATGAAAAACTGTTTTTT; CDR3: CASSLQGSTNEKLFF